The source of this T cell receptor (beta chain) is a study of metastatic and nonmetastatic thyroid tumors. Study summary: Malignant and benign thyroid patients had repertoires compared in peripheral blood and tumor or nodule tissue.

CDR1 and CDR2 (germline): MDHEN, SYDVKM. The CDR3 contains 14 residues. V lost 5 bases, J lost 3 bases, and 13 bases lay in between. TCRdb reanalyzed the PCR reads via MiXCR. Of over 50,000 clones in the sample, 25% to 35% were seen once. All patients were untreated before thyroid surgery. The specimen was blood. The receptor's source is a female donor with papillary thyroid cancer or a benign thyroid nodule (not recorded which). Some clones in this sample may be carry-over from other donors' samples. This rearrangement joins TRBV28 to TRBJ1-1; D might be TRBD1 (5 bases). The DNA for the CDR3 is TGTGCCAGCAGTGGGTGGGGGGGTGACACTGAAGCTTTCTTT. Amino acids: CASSGWGGDTEAFF.